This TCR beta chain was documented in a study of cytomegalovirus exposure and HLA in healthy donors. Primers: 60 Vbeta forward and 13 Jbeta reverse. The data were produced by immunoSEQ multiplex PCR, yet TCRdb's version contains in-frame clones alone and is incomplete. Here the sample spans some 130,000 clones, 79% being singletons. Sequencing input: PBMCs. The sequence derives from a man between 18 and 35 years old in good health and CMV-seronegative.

The CDR3 loop reads CASSLVWGGSNQPQHF. DNA for the CDR3: TGTGCCAGCAGCTTAGTGTGGGGGGGGAGCAATCAGCCCCAGCATTTT. This chain connects TRBV7-8 to TRBJ1-5; a possible D gene is TRBD1 (5 bases). The CDR3 loop spans 16 amino acids. Trimming stripped 1 base from V and 1 base from J, with 11 bases between. CDR1 is SGHVS and CDR2 is FQNEAQ in the germline V gene.